This TCR beta chain was found in a study of blood T cell repertoires in COVID-19. As for the study in general: Some COVID-19 samples were acute and others convalescent; all came from the United States, Italy and Spain. T cells, B-cell-depleted T cells, or PBMCs provided the cDNA or gDNA that served as material.

In the authors' methods: Estimation of nucleated cell counts was performed using reference gene primer amplification. Clones were sequenced by immunoSEQ multiplex PCR, and TCRdb holds only the in-frame ones, with some missing. V and J calls and clone size are given by that table; D and trimming were obtained from the DNA. The sample shows about 76,000 clones, over 70% of them seen only once. This TCR came from a man between 65 and 85 years old with acute or convalescent COVID-19. The sequenced sample consisted of peripheral blood.

This CDR3 reads CAISEYQDYGYTF. For the CDR3, the DNA is TGTGCCATCAGTGAATATCAGGACTATGGCTACACCTTC. The genes are TRBV10-3 and TRBJ1-2; D remains ambiguous. The length of the CDR3 is 13 residues. Trimming removed 3 bases at V and 3 bases at J, with 8 bases between. CDR1 and CDR2 (germline): ENHRY, SYGVKD.